Shown below are 31 T cell receptor beta chains from a single sample sequenced in a study of naive and memory T cell subsets. Reverse transcription of blood and skin TCR RNA was primed at alpha and beta constant regions. One entry per CDR3 protein results from TCRdb running MiXCR on the 5' RACE reads. The profile covers over 20,000 distinct CDR3 sequences, with roughly a quarter appearing a single time and 1.8% taken by the ten largest. Whole blood, 2.5 to 3 ml, came from adult healthy volunteers. All receptors come from a female donor in good health.

This clonotype is medium-sized (0.01 to 0.1%). This rearrangement joins TRBV14 to TRBJ2-5; no clear D. V lost 2 bases and J 7 bases, leaving 8 bases between the germline ends. This CDR3 is built from 12 residues. The V gene's germline CDR1 is SGHDN and CDR2 FVKESK. The CDR3, as DNA: TGTGCCAGCAGCCAAAGGGCCCGGACCCAGTACTTC. This sequence encodes CASSQRARTQYF.

In this sample, this clonotype turned up many times. The V gene is TRBV5-6, the J gene TRBJ2-7, with D possibly matching TRBD2 (6 bases). The CDR3 runs to 12 residues. CDR1 and CDR2 from the germline V gene are SGHDT and YYEEEE. Trimming took off 5 bases at V and 6 bases at J, with 12 bases between the two ends. This CDR3 reads CASRAAGFEQYF. The CDR3 bases are TGTGCCAGCAGGGCCGCGGGGTTCGAGCAGTACTTC.

This clonotype came up many times. The chain recombines TRBV18 with TRBJ1-4; 11 bases line up with TRBD1. There are 17 residues in the CDR3. Trimming at V came to 1 base and at J to 4 bases, leaving 5 bases not matched to a gene. The germline V gene encodes CDR1 KGHSH and CDR2 LQKENI. The CDR3 reads CASSPQRTGGGNEKLFF. CDR3 sequence (DNA): TGTGCCAGCTCACCACAGAGGACAGGGGGCGGTAATGAAAAACTGTTTTTT.

The chain joins TRBV6-1 to TRBJ2-6; D ambiguous. Germline V CDR1 and CDR2: MNHNS, SASEGT. V was cut by 4 bases and J by 2 bases, with 6 bases left in between. The CDR3 is 14 residues long. This CDR3 reads CASSARPGANVLTF. In DNA, the CDR3 is TGTGCCAGCAGTGCAAGACCTGGGGCCAACGTCCTGACTTTC.

The table lists this clonotype with a count of one. The chain uses TRBV7-9 and TRBJ2-1; D not certain. This CDR3 has 13 residues. Trimming removed 1 base from V and 5 bases from J, with 6 bases in between. Germline assignment: CDR1 SEHNR and CDR2 FQNEAQ (reference sequence). The CDR3 loop reads CASSLVLDNEQFF. The CDR3, as DNA: TGTGCCAGCAGCTTAGTCCTTGACAATGAGCAGTTCTTC.

This clonotype was counted at least ten times. The J gene is TRBJ1-5, the V gene TRBV29-1, with TRBD1 as a possible D gene (6 bases). Trimming stripped 4 bases from V and 6 bases from J, with 13 bases between. The CDR3 has 13 amino acids. Germline CDR1 reads SQVTM; CDR2 reads ANQGSEA. CDR3 nucleotides: TGCAGCGTTGGACAGGCGGACGGTCAGCCCCAGCATTTT. It translates to CSVGQADGQPQHF.

The rearrangement joins TRBV29-1 to TRBJ2-7; 8 bases map to TRBD1. Per the germline V gene, CDR1 is SQVTM and CDR2 is ANQGSEA. The V gene end was trimmed by 5 bases and the J gene end by 4 bases; junction bases not matched to a gene: 7. The CDR3 has 13 residues. The CDR3 DNA reads TGCAGCGTTCGACAGGGGATGGGATACGAGCAGTACTTC. It encodes CSVRQGMGYEQYF.

This clonotype was observed many times. J is TRBJ1-6 and V is TRBV6-6, with unresolved D. Germline V gene lookup returns CDR1 MNHNY and CDR2 SVGAGI (reference sequence). The V end lost 5 bases, the J end lost 9 bases, and 8 bases lay between the germline ends. This CDR3 has 12 amino acids. CDR3 protein: CASSTEGSPLHF. CDR3 bases: TGTGCCAGCAGTACCGAGGGTTCACCCCTCCACTTT.

This clonotype has at least ten counts. The gene calls are TRBV18 and TRBJ2-3, with D perhaps TRBD2 (6 bases). Trimming left V 2 bases short and J 0 bases short, with 12 bases between. The CDR3 loop spans 16 amino acids. The germline gives CDR1 KGHSH, CDR2 LQKENI. The CDR3 coding sequence is TGTGCCAGCTCACCAACAACGGGGAGGAGCACAGATACGCAGTATTTT. Encoded protein: CASSPTTGRSTDTQYF.

In this sample, this clonotype turned up a few times. This sequence joins TRBV29-1 and TRBJ1-2, with no clear D. V was shortened by 4 bases and J by 1 base, with 10 bases between the two germline ends. CDR1 and CDR2 from the germline V gene are SQVTM and ANQGSEA. This CDR3 contains 13 residues. CDR3 nucleotide sequence: TGCAGCGTTGGTCAACGGCTTAACTATGGCTACACCTTC. Residues: CSVGQRLNYGYTF. Full variable domain (outside the CDR3, taken from reference TRBV29-1 and TRBJ1-2): SAVISQKPSRDICQRGTSLTIQCQVDSQVTMMFWYRQQPGQSLTLIATANQGSEATYESGFVIDKFPISRPNLTFSTLTVSNMSPEDSSIYLCSVGQRLNYGYTFGSGTRLTVV.

This clonotype was detected a few times. V and J are TRBV11-1 and TRBJ2-3; possibly TRBD2 for D (6 bases). Deletions cut 6 bases from V and 6 bases from J, with 13 bases between. CDR1 SGHAT and CDR2 FQDESV come from the germline V gene (reference sequence). This CDR3 comprises 13 residues. The CDR3 DNA reads TGTGCCAGCAGTAAGGGACTGGGGGATACGCAGTATTTT. This gives the protein CASSKGLGDTQYF.

V gene TRBV5-1 combines with J gene TRBJ1-1, with a possible D match to TRBD1 (5 bases). Germline CDR1 and CDR2: SGHRS and YFSETQ. This CDR3 spans 13 amino acids. V gave up 5 bases and J gave up 12 bases, with 20 bases separating them. The CDR3 is CASSSGTAKAPFF. As DNA, the CDR3 is TGCGCCAGCAGTTCGGGGACGGCAAAGGCCCCTTTCTTT.

The CDR3 DNA is TGTGCCAGCAGTCCGTCTTCGATGGGTGGCTACACCTTC. Amino acids: CASSPSSMGGYTF. V and J are TRBV25-1 and TRBJ1-2, with D hard to call. The V gene lost 5 bases and the J gene lost 7 bases, with 14 bases spanning the gap. This CDR3 has 13 residues. The germline CDR1 and CDR2 sequences are MGHDK and SYGVNS.

V is TRBV5-1 and J is TRBJ2-1, with D perhaps TRBD2 (5 bases). The V gene lost 4 bases and the J gene lost 3 bases, with 17 bases spanning the gap. Germline V gene lookup returns CDR1 SGHRS and CDR2 YFSETQ. This CDR3 is built from 16 residues. CDR3 loop: CASSHGGSNNYNEQFF. CDR3 DNA: TGCGCCAGCAGCCACGGAGGCAGCAACAACTACAATGAGCAGTTCTTC. The full variable domain, completed using reference TRBV5-1 and TRBJ2-1, is KAGVTQTPRYLIKTRGQQVTLSCSPISGHRSVSWYQQTPGQGLQFLFEYFSETQRNKGNFPGRFSGRQFSNSRSEMNVSTLELGDSALYLCASSHGGSNNYNEQFFGPGTRLTVL.

This clonotype was counted many times. CDR3 in DNA: TGCGCCAGTTCGGGGGTAGATACGCAGTATTTT. Its protein is CASSGVDTQYF. The V call is TRBV5-1, the J call TRBJ2-3, with D perhaps matching TRBD2 (6 bases). The germline gives CDR1 SGHRS, CDR2 YFSETQ. Trimming stripped 8 bases from V and 5 bases from J, with 9 bases between. CDR3 length: 11 residues.

This clonotype has ten or more counts. The V call is TRBV3-1, the J call TRBJ2-1; 7 nucleotides agree with TRBD2. Germline V CDR1 and CDR2: LGHDT, YNNKEL (reference sequence). Unmatched junction bases numbered 8, after V lost 4 bases and J lost 5 bases. The CDR3 has 15 amino acids. CDR3 bases: TGTGCCAGCAGCCCGCGGGAGATCGAACACAATGAGCAGTTCTTC. Amino acids: CASSPREIEHNEQFF.

This clonotype was counted ten times or more. The V call is TRBV12-3 or TRBV12-4, the J call TRBJ1-5; TRBD1 matches 12 bases. CDR3 length: 17 residues. J was trimmed by 0 bases and V by 6 bases; bases with no gene match: 6. The CDR3 here is CASRRGQGAPSNQPQHF. The CDR3 DNA sequence: TGTGCCAGCAGGCGGGGACAGGGGGCGCCTAGCAATCAGCCCCAGCATTTT.

This clonotype has a single count. This chain connects TRBV7-2 to TRBJ2-2, with D perhaps TRBD1 (6 bases). The germline V gene encodes CDR1 SGHTA and CDR2 FQGNSA. The ends were cut back, 3 bases at V and 6 bases at J, with 17 bases in the middle. This CDR3 spans 16 amino acids. CDR3 sequence reads: CASSFNRVAFAGELFF. CDR3 nucleotides: TGTGCCAGCAGCTTTAACAGGGTAGCATTCGCCGGGGAGCTGTTTTTT.

The chain recombines TRBV10-3 with TRBJ1-3; D is ambiguous. Trimming removed 3 bases at V and 2 bases at J, with 8 bases between. Germline-derived CDR1 and CDR2 are ENHRY and SYGVKD. The CDR3 length is 14 residues. In nucleotides, the CDR3 is TGTGCCATCAGTGACTTGTTAACTGGAAACACCATATATTTT. It encodes CAISDLLTGNTIYF.

CDR3 sequence (DNA): TGTGCCAGCAGTGAGAACAGTTACACCTTC. It is translated as CASSENSYTF. The gene calls are TRBV2 and TRBJ1-2, with no clear D. The CDR3 covers 10 residues. The germline V gene encodes CDR1 SNHLY and CDR2 FYNNEI. V lost 3 bases and J lost 11, with 7 bases in between.

This clonotype was detected only a few times. This chain connects TRBV20-1 to TRBJ1-1; a possible D gene is TRBD1 (5 bases). CDR3 length: 14 residues. From germline, CDR1 is DFQATT and CDR2 SNEGSKA (reference sequence). V was pared by 0 bases and J by 2 bases, with 10 bases between. CDR3 sequence (DNA): TGCAGTGCTAGAGATGGGGGAACAAACACTGAAGCTTTCTTT. Translated: CSARDGGTNTEAFF.

This clonotype has only a few counts. The CDR3 here is CSATHSKQAFF. Written as DNA, the CDR3 is TGCAGTGCCACTCACTCCAAGCAGGCTTTCTTT. The gene calls are TRBV20-1 and TRBJ1-1; D is unresolved. The CDR3 has 11 amino acids. Trimming stripped 6 bases from V and 11 bases from J, with 16 bases between. Germline V gives CDR1 DFQATT, CDR2 SNEGSKA (reference sequence).

The chain is built from TRBV6-5 and TRBJ2-5; no reliable D call. Germline assignment: CDR1 MNHEY and CDR2 SVGAGI. Trimming left V 6 bases short and J 1 base short, with 12 bases between. The CDR3 is 14 residues long. The CDR3 DNA sequence: TGTGCCAGCAGCTCCCTAGGGCTCCAAGAGACCCAGTACTTC. This sequence encodes CASSSLGLQETQYF.

By sample fraction, this clonotype is medium-sized (0.01 to 0.1%). The chain employs TRBV6-5 and TRBJ2-6, with D maybe TRBD1 (6 bases). The CDR3 sequence is 16 residues long. The germline V gene encodes CDR1 MNHEY and CDR2 SVGAGI. Trimming took 6 bases from V and 1 from J, leaving 13 bases between them. In DNA form, the CDR3 reads TGTGCCAGCAGGGGGGCTCGACAATCTGGGGCCAACGTCCTGACTTTC. Translated, it gives CASRGARQSGANVLTF.

In its sample, this clonotype ranks as medium-sized. The rearrangement uses TRBV18 and TRBJ2-5, with D unresolved. The germline V gene has CDR1 KGHSH and CDR2 LQKENI. Trimming stripped 3 bases from V and 4 bases from J, with 6 bases between. The CDR3 is 12 amino acids. For the CDR3, the DNA is TGTGCCAGCTCACCGTACGGAGAGACCCAGTACTTC. Protein product: CASSPYGETQYF.

In its sample, this clonotype is medium-sized. The J gene is TRBJ2-3, the V gene TRBV12-3 or TRBV12-4; TRBD2 agrees at 12 bases. The trim removed 6 bases at V and 2 bases at J, leaving 3 bases unmatched. There are 15 residues in the CDR3. The DNA of the CDR3 is TGTGCCAGCAGCCCTAGCGGGAGGGCCACAGATACGCAGTATTTT. Translating gives CASSPSGRATDTQYF.

By frequency in the sample, this clonotype is medium-sized. This chain links TRBV7-6 with TRBJ2-3, with TRBD2 identical over 8 bases. The CDR3 is made up of 15 amino acids. With V trimmed by 5 bases and J by 1 base, 5 bases remained unmatched. Germline V gene data show CDR1 as SGHVS and CDR2 as FNYEAQ. CDR3 bases: TGTGCCAGCAGCCCCTACGGGGGGGGCACAGATACGCAGTATTTT. Its protein product is CASSPYGGGTDTQYF.

This clonotype was recorded many times. The chain carries TRBV19 and TRBJ2-5; 8 bases map to TRBD1. The CDR3 has 15 residues. Per germline, CDR1 LNHDA and CDR2 SQIVND (reference sequence). V lost 4 bases to trimming and J lost 2 bases; unmatched junction nucleotides: 6. The CDR3 region has the DNA TGTGCCAGTAGTAGATACCGGGACAGGCAAGAGACCCAGTACTTC. Protein: CASSRYRDRQETQYF. The complete variable domain, with remaining parts taken from reference TRBV19 and TRBJ2-5, reads DGGITQSPKYLFRKEGQNVTLSCEQNLNHDAMYWYRQDPGQGLRLIYYSQIVNDFQKGDIAEGYSVSREKKESFPLTVTSAQKNPTAFYLCASSRYRDRQETQYFGPGTRLLVL.

This clonotype was recorded a few times. The genes are TRBV12-3 or TRBV12-4 and TRBJ2-1; no clear D. The CDR3 is 15 residues long. Trimming took off 0 bases at V and 5 bases at J, with 11 bases between the two ends. As DNA, the CDR3 is TGTGCCAGCAGTTTAGCCGGTACCCTTGACAATGAGCAGTTCTTC. Its protein product is CASSLAGTLDNEQFF.

In its sample, this clonotype was seen many times. This sequence joins TRBV29-1 and TRBJ2-1; D not resolved. The germline gives CDR1 SQVTM, CDR2 ANQGSEA. The CDR3 runs 13 residues. The V end was cut by 7 bases, the J end by 6 bases, with 16 bases between. CDR3 sequence reads: CSGAHNSGNEQFF. CDR3 in DNA: TGCAGCGGAGCCCACAATTCGGGCAATGAGCAGTTCTTC.

Only a few counts were recorded for this clonotype. This chain connects TRBV29-1 to TRBJ2-7; D is undetermined. There are 12 residues in the CDR3. V lost 6 bases and J 3 bases, leaving 12 bases between the germline ends. Germline CDR1 reads SQVTM; CDR2 reads ANQGSEA. CDR3 DNA sequence: TGCAGCGTCATCGGTCCCCTCTACGAGCAGTACTTC. Amino acid sequence: CSVIGPLYEQYF.